Listed below are T cell receptor beta chains from one sample, sequenced in a study of graft-versus-host responses after intestinal transplantation. No cognate antigen is known for these TCRs. The method was immunoSEQ multiplex PCR; TCRdb's version includes in-frame clones alone and lacks a portion of them. The table includes 90,000 to 130,000 clones, around 90% detected once. This specimen consisted of unstimulated CD4+ T cells sorted from spleen or lymph node cells, obtained before transplant. These TCRs come from a human donor who was the organ donor for an intestinal transplant. The CDR3 runs from the conserved cysteine through the conserved F or W. D genes are given only for firm matches.

v_call: TRBV4-1; d_call: -; cdr3_length: 18; j_call: TRBJ2-1; cdr3_nt: TGCGCCAGCAGCCAAGATAGGCTCGGGGATCCTCACTACAATGAGCAGTTCTTC; cdr3_aa: CASSQDRLGDPHYNEQFF
v_call: TRBV19; d_call: -; cdr3_length: 17; j_call: TRBJ2-3; cdr3_nt: TGTGCCAGTAGTATCTCCTATGGGGGAATTGGCACAGATACGCAGTATTTT; cdr3_aa: CASSISYGGIGTDTQYF
v_call: TRBV5-5; d_call: TRBD1; cdr3_length: 14; j_call: TRBJ2-7; cdr3_nt: TGTGCCAGCAGCTTGGGACAGGGGGTCAACGAGCAGTACTTC; cdr3_aa: CASSLGQGVNEQYF
v_call: TRBV30; d_call: TRBD2; cdr3_length: 15; j_call: TRBJ2-5; cdr3_nt: TGTGCCTGGAGCGGGGGACTAGCGGCCCAAGAGACCCAGTACTTC; cdr3_aa: CAWSGGLAAQETQYF
v_call: TRBV30; d_call: -; cdr3_length: 11; j_call: TRBJ2-3; cdr3_nt: TGTGCCTGGGGGCCGGTGTTAGGGCAGTATTTT; cdr3_aa: CAWGPVLGQYF
v_call: TRBV5-1; d_call: TRBD1; cdr3_length: 14; j_call: TRBJ2-7; cdr3_nt: TGCGCCAGCAGCCCGGACAGGGTCGGAAAGGGGCAGTACTTC; cdr3_aa: CASSPDRVGKGQYF
v_call: TRBV27; d_call: TRBD1; cdr3_length: 12; j_call: TRBJ2-7; cdr3_nt: TGTGCCAGCAGACAGGGGGCGTCCGAGCAGTACTTC; cdr3_aa: CASRQGASEQYF
v_call: TRBV11-2; d_call: TRBD2; cdr3_length: 15; j_call: TRBJ2-7; cdr3_nt: TGTGCCAGCAGCTTAGGGACTAGCGGTCCCTACGAGCAGTACTTC; cdr3_aa: CASSLGTSGPYEQYF
v_call: TRBV10-2; d_call: TRBD1; cdr3_length: 17; j_call: TRBJ1-4; cdr3_nt: TGCGCCACCCACCGGGACAGGGGTGATTCGACTAATGAAAAACTGTTTTTT; cdr3_aa: CATHRDRGDSTNEKLFF
v_call: TRBV10-3; d_call: -; cdr3_length: 14; j_call: TRBJ1-2; cdr3_nt: TGTGCCATCAGGGGACTCCAGGAAGGGAATGGCTACACCTTC; cdr3_aa: CAIRGLQEGNGYTF